This T cell receptor beta chain was recorded in a study of siplizumab effects on memory and regulatory T cells. Regarding the study as a whole: No naive or memory phenotype could be assigned to roughly 75-95% of proliferating clones. Treg origin accounted for an average of roughly 65% of mappable alloreactive CD4+ clones with siplizumab and over 25% in controls. There was no confirmation of the suppressive function of proliferating Tregs from siplizumab cultures.

The table came from immunoSEQ multiplex PCR; TCRdb's copy has only in-frame clones and leaves some out. Of over 7,500 clones listed, around two fifths are singletons. A remark on this clone: Its antigen is as yet unknown.

V lost 6 bases and J lost 2; bases outside the gene matches: 8. The CDR3 covers 15 residues. The V gene's germline CDR1 is SQVTM and CDR2 ANQGSEA. Coculture of the mixed lymphocyte reaction cells took place at 37 degrees C and lasted over five days. The source is a human donor in good health; the cells came from an allogeneic mixed lymphocyte reaction. The chain employs TRBV29-1 and TRBJ2-3, with 10 bases matching TRBD2. Sequencing was performed on CFSE-low (dividing) CD4+ T cells sorted from an allogeneic mixed lymphocyte reaction. The CDR3 loop is CSVILAGRSTDTQYF. The DNA of the CDR3 is TGCAGCGTCATACTAGCGGGGAGATCCACAGATACGCAGTATTTT.